Presented here are 30 T cell receptor beta chains from one specimen sequenced in a study of Ad26.COV2.S vaccination and SARS-CoV-2 variants. This sample's treatment: about 20 received Ad26.COV2.S at low or high dose, single or two shots; about 5 received placebo; per-sample allocation not given. The study sampled participants on day 63 after the first vaccine or placebo injection. Assay used: immunoSEQ multiplex PCR; TCRdb lists only in-frame clones, some missing. The sample includes fewer than 500,000 clones, 90% seen only once; the top ten take 12%. The sample consisted of peripheral blood, taken in a trial of Ad26.COV2.S vaccine versus placebo. The receptors were sampled from a person between 18 and 65 years old who received the Ad26.COV2.S COVID-19 vaccine or a placebo.

V and J are TRBV7-3 and TRBJ2-7; D call uncertain. The CDR3 sequence is 17 residues long. Between the trimmed V and J ends, which lost 4 bases and 0 bases, there was a span of 19 bases. Germline lookup yields CDR1 SGHTA and CDR2 FQGTGA. CDR3 in DNA: TGTGCCAGCAGCTCCTTCCTTGGGCAGGTTGACTCCTACGAGCAGTACTTC. Amino acid sequence: CASSSFLGQVDSYEQYF.

The chain couples TRBV21-1 to TRBJ1-1; no DNA check was done on the table's D call, TRBD1. TRBV21-1 is a documented pseudogene. There are 13 residues in the CDR3. DNA of the CDR3: TGTGCCAGCAGCCCCCGGACACATTTCGAAGCTTTCTTT. As protein: CASSPRTHFEAFF.

This chain joins TRBV7-9 and TRBJ2-7; 11 bases match TRBD2. There are 15 residues in the CDR3. The junction had 3 bases not matched to a gene; V was cut back by 1 base and J by 4 bases. Per germline, CDR1 SEHNR and CDR2 FQNEAQ (reference sequence). The chain's CDR3 is CASSLGGTSGYEQYF. The CDR3, as DNA: TGTGCCAGCAGCTTAGGAGGGACTAGCGGATACGAGCAGTACTTC.

This sequence joins TRBV5-4 and TRBJ2-7, with 8 bases lining up with TRBD2. CDR3 length: 16 residues. The junction had 11 bases not matched to a gene; V was cut back by 4 bases and J by 2 bases. The germline V gene encodes CDR1 SGHNT and CDR2 YYREEE (reference sequence). CDR3 DNA: TGTGCCAGCAGCCGTCCCGGGACTAGAGTTCCCTACGAGCAGTACTTC. As protein: CASSRPGTRVPYEQYF.

The chain has TRBV9 and TRBJ2-3, with 10 bases identical to TRBD2. J gave up 2 bases and V 3 bases, and 6 bases lay outside the gene matches. Germline V gene lookup returns CDR1 SGDLS and CDR2 YYNGEE. CDR3 length equals 16 residues. CDR3: CASSARTSGSTDTQYF. CDR3 nucleotides: TGTGCCAGCAGCGCCCGGACTAGCGGCTCCACAGATACGCAGTATTTT.

The rearrangement uses TRBV6-5 and TRBJ2-2; D may match TRBD1 or TRBD2 (5 bases each). The CDR3 covers 15 residues. V was pared by 6 bases and J by 8 bases, with 19 bases between. Looked up from germline, CDR1 is MNHEY and CDR2 is SVGAGI. The CDR3 sequence is CASSTYRLWRGELFF. Here the CDR3 DNA reads TGTGCCAGCAGCACTTACAGGTTGTGGAGGGGGGAGCTGTTTTTT.

This clone appeared a few times. The J gene is TRBJ1-1, the V gene TRBV9, with a tentative D call TRBD1 (6 bases). The germline gives CDR1 SGDLS, CDR2 YYNGEE. Trimming shortened V by 1 base and J by 6 bases, and 16 bases separated the two germline ends. The CDR3 consists of 15 residues. The CDR3 DNA reads TGTGCCAGCAGCGTATCGGGTTTACAGGGTGCTGAAGCTTTCTTT. Amino acid sequence: CASSVSGLQGAEAFF.

The chain recombines TRBV5-6 with TRBJ2-7; a possible D gene is TRBD2 (6 bases). The CDR3 runs to 12 residues. The germline gives CDR1 SGHDT, CDR2 YYEEEE. Trimming shortened V by 6 bases and J by 3 bases, and 10 bases separated the two germline ends. The CDR3 reads CASNRENYEQYF. CDR3 nucleotides: TGTGCCAGCAATCGGGAGAACTACGAGCAGTACTTC.

The gene calls are TRBV10-3 and TRBJ2-3, with TRBD2 identical over 11 bases. There are 16 residues in the CDR3. Germline loops: CDR1 ENHRY, CDR2 SYGVKD. The junction had 8 bases not matched to a gene; V was cut back by 5 bases and J by 4 bases. The CDR3 loop reads CAISPTSGSVADTQYF. In DNA form, the CDR3 reads TGTGCCATCAGTCCCACTAGCGGGAGTGTAGCAGATACGCAGTATTTT.

The chain joins TRBV27 to TRBJ2-5; D is unresolved. Trimming took 6 bases from V and 2 from J, leaving 10 bases between them. The CDR3 sequence is 13 residues long. Germline CDR1 is MNHEY and CDR2 is SMNVEV (reference sequence). CDR3 residues: CASSYGLQETQYF. In nucleotides, the CDR3 is TGTGCCAGCAGCTATGGGCTTCAAGAGACCCAGTACTTC.

The chain is built from TRBV11-2 and TRBJ2-7; 12 bases are shared with TRBD2. This CDR3 has 16 amino acids. V lost 4 bases, J lost 4 bases, and 8 bases stayed unmatched. CDR1 and CDR2 (germline): SGHAT, FQNNGV. CDR3 in DNA: TGTGCCAGCAGCTCAGGACTAGCGGGACAGGGGTACGAGCAGTACTTC. Its translation is CASSSGLAGQGYEQYF.

The CDR3 nucleotides are TGTGCCAGCAGCCCCCTGATGACTGAAGCTTTCTTT. It codes for CASSPLMTEAFF. V and J are TRBV12-3 or TRBV12-4 and TRBJ1-1, with D unresolved. This CDR3 region has 12 residues. V lost 6 bases to trimming and J lost 5 bases, with 10 bases between them.

The genes are TRBV27 and TRBJ2-7; the D gene could be TRBD1 or TRBD2 (6 bases each). The germline V and J ends were trimmed by 2 bases and 4 bases, with 15 bases remaining between them. The CDR3 totals 15 residues. The germline V gene has CDR1 MNHEY and CDR2 SMNVEV (reference sequence). CDR3: CASSLKGGNLYEQYF. The CDR3 DNA follows: TGTGCCAGCAGTTTAAAAGGGGGGAATTTATACGAGCAGTACTTC.

The rearrangement joins TRBV27 to TRBJ2-7, with D tentatively TRBD2 (6 bases). Germline lookup yields CDR1 MNHEY and CDR2 SMNVEV (reference sequence). Trimming took off 6 bases at V and 2 bases at J, with 17 bases between the two ends. The CDR3 has 15 residues. CDR3 residues: CASRGGGGNTYEQYF. The CDR3 coding sequence is TGTGCCAGCAGGGGAGGTGGGGGAAACACCTACGAGCAGTACTTC.

The chain recombines TRBV28 with TRBJ2-7; TRBD2 aligns across 9 bases. CDR1 MDHEN and CDR2 SYDVKM come from the germline V gene. The CDR3 is 16 amino acids. V gave up 5 bases and J gave up 6 bases; unmatched junction bases: 14. CDR3 in amino acids: CASSPPVWREGSEQYF. The CDR3 region has the DNA TGTGCCAGCAGTCCCCCCGTCTGGCGGGAGGGCTCCGAGCAGTACTTC.

This chain joins TRBV28 and TRBJ2-7; D gene ambiguous. This CDR3 region has 13 residues. Germline CDR1 and CDR2: MDHEN and SYDVKM. V was cut by 6 bases and J by 3 bases, with 12 bases left in between. The CDR3: CASSPFQDYEQYF. CDR3 in DNA: TGTGCCAGCAGCCCATTTCAGGACTACGAGCAGTACTTC.

The gene calls are TRBV6-5 and TRBJ2-3; no clear D gene. The V gene's germline CDR1 is MNHEY and CDR2 SVGAGI. This CDR3 region has 15 residues. Trimming cost V 3 bases and J 2 bases, with 12 bases left between them. In DNA, the CDR3 is TGTGCCAGCAGTTATTTTGCGGCCCCCACAGATACGCAGTATTTT. Amino acid sequence: CASSYFAAPTDTQYF.

The CDR3 DNA reads as TGCGCCAGCAGTGACCTAGCGGCCAATGAGCAGTTCTTC. Translation gives CASSDLAANEQFF. The rearrangement uses TRBV10-1 and TRBJ2-1, with 7 bases matching TRBD2. Losses at the gene ends were 3 bases for V and 6 bases for J; bases not matched to a gene: 2. Germline V CDR1 and CDR2: WNHNN, SYGVQD (reference sequence). The CDR3 spans 13 residues.

The V and J genes are TRBV5-1 and TRBJ2-1; 10 bases fit TRBD2. Germline loops: CDR1 SGHRS, CDR2 YFSETQ. Losses at the gene ends were 1 base for V and 6 bases for J; bases not matched to a gene: 10. The CDR3 covers 17 residues. CDR3 sequence: CASSLRTSGEGFNEQFF. The DNA for the CDR3 is TGCGCCAGCAGCTTGAGGACTAGCGGAGAGGGGTTCAATGAGCAGTTCTTC.

This chain connects TRBV5-4 to TRBJ2-7; D is perhaps TRBD1 (5 bases). V was cut by 4 bases and J by 6 bases, with 14 bases left in between. The length of the CDR3 is 13 residues. Germline values: CDR1 SGHNT, CDR2 YYREEE (reference sequence). The CDR3 sequence: CASSLAAQGEQYF. CDR3 in DNA: TGTGCCAGCAGCCTCGCCGCGCAGGGCGAGCAGTACTTC. Supplemented by reference TRBV5-4 and TRBJ2-7, the full variable domain reads ETGVTQSPTHLIKTRGQQVTLRCSSQSGHNTVSWYQQALGQGPQFIFQYYREEENGRGNFPPRFSGLQFPNYSSELNVNALELDDSALYLCASSLAAQGEQYFGPGTRLTVT.

The chain employs TRBV7-2 and TRBJ2-5; the match to TRBD2 covers 13 bases. The V segment lost 5 bases and the J segment 4 bases; nucleotides outside the gene matches: 7. In germline, CDR1 is SGHTA, CDR2 FQGNSA. This CDR3 spans 16 amino acids. The CDR3 is CASSPGLAGEGETQYF. CDR3 nucleotide sequence: TGTGCCAGCAGCCCCGGACTAGCGGGAGAAGGAGAGACCCAGTACTTC. The full variable domain, rest sourced from reference TRBV7-2 and TRBJ2-5, is GAGVSQSPSNKVTEKGKDVELRCDPISGHTALYWYRQSLGQGLEFLIYFQGNSAPDKSGLPSDRFSAERTGGSVSTLTIQRTQQEDSAVYLCASSPGLAGEGETQYFGPGTRLLVL.

The chain employs TRBV19 and TRBJ1-1; D remains ambiguous. The germline CDR1 and CDR2 sequences are LNHDA and SQIVND (reference sequence). V lost 5 bases to trimming and J lost 5 bases, with 12 bases between them. CDR3 length: 13 residues. CDR3 loop: CASSDGWETEAFF. CDR3 sequence (DNA): TGTGCCAGTAGTGATGGATGGGAAACTGAAGCTTTCTTT. Full variable domain (remainder filled in from reference TRBV19 and TRBJ1-1): DGGITQSPKYLFRKEGQNVTLSCEQNLNHDAMYWYRQDPGQGLRLIYYSQIVNDFQKGDIAEGYSVSREKKESFPLTVTSAQKNPTAFYLCASSDGWETEAFFGQGTRLTVV.

This clone is a singleton in its sample. The rearrangement uses TRBV20-1 and TRBJ1-1; 11 nucleotides match TRBD1. V gave up 3 bases and J gave up 3 bases; unmatched junction bases: 9. Germline values: CDR1 DFQATT, CDR2 SNEGSKA (reference sequence). This CDR3 has 16 residues. CDR3 loop: CSASVGTGGLYTEAFF. The CDR3 DNA follows: TGCAGTGCTAGTGTGGGGACAGGGGGTTTATACACTGAAGCTTTCTTT.

The chain has TRBV25-1 and TRBJ2-2; 9 bases line up with TRBD2. Germline trimming cut 8 bases from V and 0 bases from J; bases unmatched to any gene: 4. This CDR3 has 15 residues. The germline V gene has CDR1 MGHDK and CDR2 SYGVNS. The CDR3 bases are TGTGCCAGCGAATTAGCGGGGGCGAACACCGGGGAGCTGTTTTTT. Protein: CASELAGANTGELFF.

V gene TRBV28 combines with J gene TRBJ2-5; 11 nucleotides line up with TRBD2. The CDR3 is 14 amino acids. With V trimmed by 8 bases and J by 2 bases, 4 bases remained unmatched. The germline V gene has CDR1 MDHEN and CDR2 SYDVKM. The CDR3 loop reads CASGTSGGQETQYF. DNA of the CDR3: TGTGCCAGCGGGACTAGCGGAGGACAAGAGACCCAGTACTTC.

This chain links TRBV21-1 with TRBJ2-1; TRBD1, the table's D call, was not compared with the DNA. TRBV21-1 constitutes a pseudogene. CDR3 length: 15 residues. In nucleotides, the CDR3 is TGTGCCAGCAGCAAACCGGGACAGGGGAGTCATGAGCAGTTCTTC. Its protein product is CASSKPGQGSHEQFF.

V usage is TRBV28 and J usage is TRBJ2-5, with unresolved D. The CDR3 runs to 14 residues. Germline CDR1 is MDHEN and CDR2 is SYDVKM. Trimming shortened V by 2 bases and J by 5 bases, and 12 bases separated the two germline ends. Written as DNA, the CDR3 is TGTGCCAGCAGTTTACTGTCCATCAGGGAGACCCAGTACTTC. As protein: CASSLLSIRETQYF.

The chain is built from TRBV28 and TRBJ2-7, with 7 bases aligning to TRBD2. Germline CDR1 MDHEN, CDR2 SYDVKM. V gave up 8 bases and J gave up 0 bases; unmatched junction bases: 13. The CDR3 runs to 16 residues. CDR3 nucleotide sequence: TGTGCCAGCGGTTCGAGCGGGGAGGGATTCTCCTACGAGCAGTACTTC. This gives the protein CASGSSGEGFSYEQYF.

The rearrangement links TRBV12-3 or TRBV12-4 to TRBJ1-4; a possible D gene is TRBD1 (5 bases). The CDR3 totals 13 residues. Trimming left V 2 bases short and J 8 bases short, with 9 bases between. The CDR3 is CASSLRGDEKLFF. The CDR3 bases are TGTGCCAGCAGTTTACGGGGCGACGAAAAACTGTTTTTT.

The chain links TRBV29-1 to TRBJ2-7, with D perhaps TRBD1 (6 bases). Germline CDR1 is SQVTM and CDR2 is ANQGSEA. Trimming removed 6 bases from V and 2 bases from J, with 14 bases in between. This CDR3 has 13 amino acids. CDR3 residues: CSVMGQSTYEQYF. The DNA for the CDR3 is TGCAGCGTAATGGGACAATCAACCTACGAGCAGTACTTC.